Listed here are 23 T cell receptor beta chains from one sample, sequenced in a study of control samples from healthy donors and cancer patients. The table came from immunoSEQ multiplex PCR; TCRdb's copy has only in-frame clones and leaves some out. The data show 100,000 to 150,000 clones, with around 87% seen just once and 2.9% held by the top ten. The sample comprised blood. These receptors all stem from a man aged 60 to 75 in good health.

This clone came up a few times. The chain links TRBV28 to TRBJ2-2; 7 bases map to TRBD2. The length of the CDR3 is 14 residues. Trimming took 10 bases from V and 0 from J; bases not matched to a gene: 5. Germline V gives CDR1 MDHEN, CDR2 SYDVKM. The CDR3 sequence is CANRAGSNTGELFF. For the CDR3, the DNA is TGTGCCAACCGAGCGGGGTCGAACACCGGGGAGCTGTTTTTT.

V usage is TRBV19 and J usage is TRBJ1-5; D ambiguous. This CDR3 is 15 amino acids long. Trimming removed 5 bases from V and 0 bases from J, with 11 bases in between. From germline, CDR1 is LNHDA and CDR2 SQIVND (reference sequence). Here the CDR3 reads CASSSSVVSNQPQHF. CDR3 in DNA: TGTGCCAGTAGTTCTTCGGTCGTTAGCAATCAGCCCCAGCATTTT.

The chain is built from TRBV3-1 (or the pseudogene TRBV3-2) and TRBJ2-3, with TRBD1 matching 7 bases. CDR1 LGHDT and CDR2 YNNKEL come from the germline V gene (reference sequence). The CDR3 is 21 residues long. V gave up 0 bases and J gave up 0 bases; unmatched junction bases: 18. This CDR3 is CASSQDETGPEDAPSTDTQYF. For the CDR3, the DNA is TGTGCCAGCAGCCAAGACGAGACAGGGCCAGAGGACGCTCCTAGCACAGATACGCAGTATTTT.

The rearrangement joins TRBV18 to TRBJ1-5; 7 nucleotides line up with TRBD1. The CDR3 is made up of 15 amino acids. Per germline, CDR1 KGHSH and CDR2 LQKENI. Trimming took 3 bases from V and 1 from J; bases not matched to a gene: 3. The DNA for the CDR3 is TGTGCCAGCTCACCGTCGGGACAGAGCAATCAGCCCCAGCATTTT. This gives the protein CASSPSGQSNQPQHF.

This chain joins TRBV28 and TRBJ2-7, with a weak D call TRBD2 (6 bases). This CDR3 has 13 residues. Trimming stripped 5 bases from V and 7 bases from J, with 15 bases between. CDR1 is MDHEN and CDR2 is SYDVKM in the germline V gene. The CDR3 DNA is TGTGCCAGCAGTCTCCTGGGACTGGGGGAGCAGTACTTC. Translated: CASSLLGLGEQYF.

The sample holds a few counts of this clone. The chain links TRBV4-1 to TRBJ1-1; D may be TRBD1 (5 bases). V was cut by 6 bases and J by 0 bases, with 14 bases left in between. The CDR3 runs 15 residues. From germline, CDR1 is MGHRA and CDR2 YSYEKL. CDR3: CASRLGGGVNTEAFF. The CDR3 DNA reads as TGCGCCAGCAGGTTGGGGGGGGGTGTGAACACTGAAGCTTTCTTT.

As regards this clone: A junction end diverges from the germline sequence, so it may reflect a read error. The chain employs TRBV2 and TRBJ2-1; the match to TRBD2 covers 7 bases. Germline V gene data show CDR1 as SNHLY and CDR2 as FYNNEI. This CDR3 has 11 residues. The CDR3 coding sequence is TGTGCCAGCACCTTCTTGGGGGGGTCGGTCTTC. Its translation is CASTFLGGSVF.

The rearrangement uses TRBV28 and TRBJ1-1; D remains ambiguous. This CDR3 comprises 14 residues. Germline V lookup: CDR1 MDHEN, CDR2 SYDVKM. Trimming took off 6 bases at V and 2 bases at J, with 13 bases between the two ends. Here the CDR3 reads CASSRGWGNTEAFF. CDR3 DNA sequence: TGTGCCAGCAGCCGCGGATGGGGTAACACTGAAGCTTTCTTT.

The genes are TRBV4-1 and TRBJ2-6, with D perhaps TRBD1 (6 bases). V was clipped by 1 base and J by 0 bases, with 10 bases between them. The CDR3 length is 17 residues. CDR1 and CDR2 from the germline V gene are MGHRA and YSYEKL. The CDR3 region has the DNA TGCGCCAGCAGCCAAGCGCAGGGGCACTCTGGGGCCAACGTCCTGACTTTC. Its translation: CASSQAQGHSGANVLTF.

The chain joins TRBV11-2 to TRBJ2-1; D not resolved. V was cut by 6 bases and J by 0 bases, with 15 bases left in between. This CDR3 comprises 16 residues. The germline V gene encodes CDR1 SGHAT and CDR2 FQNNGV. DNA for the CDR3: TGTGCCAGCAGACCCCCCGGTCTCTCCTCCTACAATGAGCAGTTCTTC. It yields the protein CASRPPGLSSYNEQFF.

The V gene is TRBV7-9, the J gene TRBJ1-1; D gene uncertain. Germline CDR1 reads SEHNR; CDR2 reads FQNEAQ (reference sequence). The length of the CDR3 is 14 residues. V was clipped by 2 bases and J by 0 bases, with 7 bases between them. The CDR3 nucleotides are TGTGCCAGCAGCTTACCACCCATGAACACTGAAGCTTTCTTT. Translation: CASSLPPMNTEAFF.

V gene TRBV5-4 combines with J gene TRBJ2-4; D call uncertain. The germline V and J ends were trimmed by 3 bases and 2 bases, with 12 bases remaining between them. The CDR3 covers 15 residues. Looked up from germline, CDR1 is SGHNT and CDR2 is YYREEE (reference sequence). CDR3 protein: CASSSRSGPKNIQYF. In nucleotides, the CDR3 is TGTGCCAGCAGCTCAAGGTCCGGGCCCAAAAACATTCAGTACTTC.

The chain joins TRBV30 to TRBJ1-2; D unresolved. Deletions cut 3 bases from V and 4 bases from J, with 6 bases between. Germline CDR1 is GTSNPN and CDR2 is SVGIG (reference sequence). CDR3 length: 11 amino acids. For the CDR3, the DNA is TGTGCCTGGAGAGAGATCTATGGCTACACCTTC. It translates to CAWREIYGYTF.

The chain has TRBV5-6 and TRBJ2-2, with D tentatively TRBD2 (5 bases). The CDR3 has 14 amino acids. Germline-derived CDR1 and CDR2 are SGHDT and YYEEEE. V lost 3 bases and J lost 6, with 12 bases in between. CDR3 loop: CASSSRVFAGELFF. CDR3 sequence (DNA): TGTGCCAGCAGCTCGCGGGTTTTCGCCGGGGAGCTGTTTTTT.

The chain combines TRBV7-2 with TRBJ2-7, with 8 nucleotides matching TRBD1. The germline V gene encodes CDR1 SGHTA and CDR2 FQGNSA. V shed 5 bases and J 0 bases; nucleotides not matched to a gene: 6. The CDR3 loop spans 15 amino acids. The chain's CDR3 is CASSRDRGSSYEQYF. The CDR3, as DNA: TGTGCCAGCAGCCGCGACAGGGGAAGCTCCTACGAGCAGTACTTC.

V is TRBV12-3 or TRBV12-4 and J is TRBJ1-2; 7 nucleotides match TRBD1. The J segment lost 5 bases and the V segment lost 6 bases, leaving 6 bases of the junction unmatched. The CDR3 totals 13 residues. The chain's CDR3 is CASSQRQGYGYTF. In DNA form, the CDR3 reads TGTGCCAGCAGCCAGCGACAGGGATATGGCTACACCTTC.

V and J are TRBV18 and TRBJ2-7; TRBD1 matches 8 bases. The CDR3 loop spans 14 amino acids. Germline assignment: CDR1 KGHSH and CDR2 LQKENI. Germline trimming cut 8 bases from V and 0 bases from J; bases unmatched to any gene: 6. The CDR3 nucleotides are TGTGCCAGCGCACGGACAGGGCACTCCTACGAGCAGTACTTC. Translating gives CASARTGHSYEQYF.

The chain is built from TRBV6-5 and TRBJ1-5; unclear D gene. Per the germline V gene, CDR1 is MNHEY and CDR2 is SVGAGI. V lost 7 bases and J 5 bases, leaving 12 bases between the germline ends. The CDR3 covers 13 residues. This CDR3 reads CASMAVHDQPQHF. The CDR3 nucleotides are TGTGCCAGCATGGCAGTCCACGATCAGCCCCAGCATTTT.

In its sample, this clone was seen a few times. V is TRBV7-2 and J is TRBJ2-1; the D gene is possibly TRBD2 (5 bases). From germline, CDR1 is SGHTA and CDR2 FQGNSA. The CDR3 runs 15 residues. V was pared by 1 base and J by 2 bases, with 9 bases between. CDR3 nucleotides: TGTGCCAGCAGCTTAGGCGGGCTACCCTACAATGAGCAGTTCTTC. Residues: CASSLGGLPYNEQFF.

The chain uses TRBV5-1 and TRBJ1-2; possible D gene TRBD1, 6 bases. The germline CDR1 and CDR2 sequences are SGHRS and YFSETQ. V lost 0 bases, J lost 5 bases, and 11 bases lay in between. This CDR3 has 14 residues. CDR3 sequence reads: CASSLGSQGYGYTF. In DNA, the CDR3 is TGCGCCAGCAGCTTGGGATCCCAGGGGTATGGCTACACCTTC.

The chain recombines TRBV5-4 with TRBJ2-5, with 7 positions matching TRBD1. The CDR3 is 14 residues long. The V and J ends lost 4 bases and 5 bases, in that order; junction bases with no gene match: 8. Per germline, CDR1 SGHNT and CDR2 YYREEE (reference sequence). The CDR3 region is CASSQKQGPETQYF. CDR3 DNA: TGTGCCAGCAGCCAGAAACAGGGGCCGGAGACCCAGTACTTC.

The chain is built from TRBV19 and TRBJ1-1, with TRBD1 as a possible D gene (5 bases). Germline V CDR1 and CDR2: LNHDA, SQIVND (reference sequence). There are 12 residues in the CDR3. Trimming stripped 7 bases from V and 7 bases from J, with 13 bases between. The CDR3 spells CASKFGTGEAFF. Here the CDR3 DNA reads TGTGCCAGTAAATTCGGGACCGGTGAAGCTTTCTTT.

The rearrangement links TRBV28 to TRBJ1-4; weak D call: TRBD1 (5 bases). V lost 6 bases to trimming and J lost 5 bases, with 13 bases between them. CDR1 and CDR2 (germline): MDHEN, SYDVKM. The CDR3 runs 14 residues. CDR3 bases: TGTGCCAGCAGGGGTGGGACCCGAAATGAAAAACTGTTTTTT. Translated: CASRGGTRNEKLFF.